Below are 5 T cell receptor beta chains sequenced from a single sample in a study of T cells expressing NK-cell markers. TCRdb re-called the 5' RACE reads and shows each CDR3 protein once, DNA omitted. Its table lists around 260,000 distinct CDR3 sequences. Sequenced sample: blood T cells: a sorted CD56 or NKG2C T cell subset, CD4+ or CD8+ T cells, or bulk PBMC T cells (not recorded which). The receptors were sampled from a woman aged 18 to 75 in good health.

The rearrangement joins TRBV20-1 to TRBJ2-2; there is no DNA to check the TCRdb D call of TRBD1. The CDR3 has 14 residues. Germline V lookup: CDR1 DFQATT, CDR2 SNEGSKA (reference sequence). The CDR3 is CSAATGGPTGELFF.

The chain links TRBV7-9 to TRBJ2-1; TCRdb's D call, TRBD2, is unchecked because there is no DNA. Germline CDR1 reads SEHNR; CDR2 reads FQNEAQ (reference sequence). The CDR3 consists of 13 residues. The CDR3 loop reads CASSSVRGIEQFF.

The rearrangement links TRBV10-3 to TRBJ2-1; checking the TCRdb D call of TRBD2 is not possible without DNA. CDR1 is ENHRY and CDR2 is SYGVKD in the germline V gene. The CDR3 consists of 19 residues. The CDR3 protein is CAISESGLAGGSIGDEQFF.

The chain links TRBV5-1 to TRBJ1-2. CDR1 and CDR2 from the germline V gene are SGHRS and YFSETQ. This CDR3 has 13 amino acids. CDR3: CASSLQGGDGYTF.

The chain carries TRBV10-3 and TRBJ2-2; TCRdb returns TRBD2, unconfirmable since there is no DNA. Germline loops: CDR1 ENHRY, CDR2 SYGVKD. CDR3 length: 17 amino acids. The CDR3 region is CAISEEGTSGNTGELFF.